This T cell receptor (beta chain) emerged from a study of T-cell memory formation after mild COVID-19 (dated by TCRdb to the early 2020s). Some background on the complete study: TCR sequence clusters from the two donors were largely donor specific. T-cell clones expanding and contracting after mild COVID-19 in two donors were tracked by longitudinal TCRalpha and TCRbeta repertoire sequencing. Two young, previously healthy adult volunteers made up the cohort, one male and one female.

Including cysteine and phenylalanine, the CDR3 has 14 amino acids. Solely the CDR3 DNA is kept, with 42 bases framed from the first base. Between the V and J ends, shortened by 3 bases and 5 bases respectively, the junction contains 13 bases. According to the germline V gene, CDR1 reads SGDLS and CDR2 reads YYNGEE. General conclusions and limits of the study: Contracting CD4+ clones were located mainly in the CM and EM memory subsets, whereas CD8+ clones were found to be enriched in EMRA. Some responding clones were detected in pre-infection memory, which suggested that pre-existing cross-reactive memory T cells had joined the SARS-CoV-2 response. Balanced CD4/CD8 phenotypes were observed for clones contracting from day 15 to 85, whereas a bias towards CD4+ was observed for a second wave of clones expanding from day 15 to 37. Only two mild cases were covered in the study, and larger cohorts including severe cases with pre-infection samples were considered necessary. SARS-CoV-2 specificity was not confirmed for the second-wave clones peaking on day 37.

Regarding this clonotype: Its antigen is not yet known. One base away there is no much larger clone; base qualities are not given.

Sequenced on an Illumina NovaSeq 6000. TCRalpha and TCRbeta cDNA libraries were constructed by 5'RACE with constant-segment primers, with sample barcodes and unique molecular identifiers being introduced. Trizol reagent was used to extract RNA from every sample. Library amplification was performed in two PCR steps, and a second sample barcode and Illumina TruSeq adapters were introduced in the second step. The libraries were sequenced on an Illumina NovaSeq using 2 x 150 bp paired-end reads. The paper's processing steps were these. With migec v1.2.7, reads were demultiplexed and then collapsed into UMI-guided consensus sequences. Using mixcr v2.1.11, UMI consensuses were aligned to TRA and TRB V and J templates and then assembled into clonotypes. Expanded or contracted clonotypes were those called significant by both edgeR and NoisET, with noise models trained on biological replicates. For edgeR calls, the cutoffs were a false discovery rate-adjusted p below 0.01 and a log2 fold-change threshold of 1. As an exploratory analysis of dynamics, max-normalized trajectories of the 1000 most abundant clonotypes were examined by PCA with hierarchical clustering. Separately sequenced CD4+ and CD8+ repertoires were used to assign the CD4 or CD8 phenotype of responding clones. The public reads were run again by TCRdb, first through fastp at Q25 and then through MiXCR, and only productive beta chains were kept. Each entry is one CDR3 protein sequence, shown with its most common DNA and genes. The V and J calls here are based on TCRdb, not the publication. Counted in this sample were about 450,000 distinct CDR3 sequences; 23% of them appeared once. The ten largest clonotypes hold about an eighth of the sample.

Ficoll-Paque density gradient centrifugation was the method used to isolate PBMCs. This chain joins TRBV9 to TRBJ2-3, with TRBD2 tentatively as D gene (5 bases match). The sequenced material came from PBMCs or a T cell subset sorted from them (not recorded which). This TCR derives from an adult woman who had mild COVID-19 (a few samples of this study predate the infection). The sample titles of this study are shuffled in the database, so cell type and time point are left out; the donor was told from shared clones. In nucleotides, the sequence is TGTGCCAGCAGCGAACGTTTGGGAGAAGATACGCAGTATTTT. Its protein product is CASSERLGEDTQYF.